The next 7 T cell receptor beta chains were all read from a single sample in a study of cytomegalovirus exposure and HLA in healthy donors. TCRdb's copy holds only in-frame clones and misses some; the assay was immunoSEQ multiplex PCR. The table lists about 65,000 clones, about 90% of them singletons. The sample was PBMCs. The receptors originated from a woman in her late teens or twenties in good health and CMV-seronegative.

The gene calls are TRBV5-1 and TRBJ1-1; D remains ambiguous. The CDR3 spans 14 residues. The V end lost 0 bases, the J end lost 1 base, and 7 bases lay between the germline ends. CDR1 is SGHRS, CDR2 YFSETQ, per germline. The CDR3 DNA sequence: TGCGCCAGCAGCTTGGTTGGCCCGAACACTGAAGCTTTCTTT. This codes for CASSLVGPNTEAFF.

The chain uses TRBV7-2 and TRBJ2-7, with 9 bases matching TRBD2. Looked up from germline, CDR1 is SGHTA and CDR2 is FQGNSA. The CDR3 runs 16 residues. Trimming took 1 base from V and 2 from J; bases not matched to a gene: 6. The CDR3 reads CASSLGASGTTYEQYF. DNA for the CDR3: TGTGCCAGCAGCTTAGGGGCTAGCGGGACCACCTACGAGCAGTACTTC.

V is TRBV5-1 and J is TRBJ2-6; D unclear. This CDR3 spans 12 amino acids. The germline V and J ends were trimmed by 6 bases and 3 bases, with 4 bases remaining between them. Germline lookup yields CDR1 SGHRS and CDR2 YFSETQ. CDR3 loop: CASTSGANVLTF. As DNA, the CDR3 is TGCGCCAGCACCAGTGGGGCCAACGTCCTGACTTTC.

This rearrangement joins TRBV19 to TRBJ2-7; TRBD2 aligns across 7 bases. Per germline, CDR1 LNHDA and CDR2 SQIVND (reference sequence). This CDR3 region has 15 residues. Trimming removed 1 base from V and 5 bases from J; junction bases left unmatched: 8. CDR3 sequence: CASSIGAGDGDEQYF. The DNA of the CDR3 is TGTGCCAGTAGTATAGGGGCGGGAGACGGGGACGAGCAGTACTTC.

This chain connects TRBV4-1 to TRBJ2-3, with 10 bases that match TRBD1. This CDR3 region has 16 residues. The germline V gene encodes CDR1 MGHRA and CDR2 YSYEKL. The V segment lost 4 bases and the J segment 6 bases; nucleotides outside the gene matches: 10. The DNA of the CDR3 is TGCGCCAGCAGCCCAGGCGGGACAGGGGAGGGGGATACGCAGTATTTT. This encodes CASSPGGTGEGDTQYF.

The chain recombines TRBV5-5 with TRBJ1-2; TRBD1 matches 9 bases. The germline gives CDR1 SGHKS, CDR2 YYEKEE (reference sequence). The CDR3 is made up of 13 amino acids. J gave up 13 bases and V 0 bases, and 7 bases lay outside the gene matches. CDR3 sequence reads: CASSLGDREVGTF. CDR3 coding DNA: TGTGCCAGCAGCTTGGGGGACAGGGAAGTGGGCACCTTC.

J is TRBJ2-7 and V is TRBV14, with 9 bases identical to TRBD2. J was trimmed by 3 bases and V by 0 bases; bases with no gene match: 9. This CDR3 spans 17 amino acids. From germline, CDR1 is SGHDN and CDR2 FVKESK. DNA of the CDR3: TGTGCCAGCAGCCAAGACTTTCCGGGACTAGCAAGCTACGAGCAGTACTTC. It codes for CASSQDFPGLASYEQYF.